The entry below describes one T cell receptor beta chain. The CDR3 loop spans 16 amino acids. Germline CDR1 is SGHRS and CDR2 is YFSETQ. V dropped 4 bases and J dropped 3 bases, with 20 bases sitting between them. This specimen belongs to a study of blood T cell repertoires in COVID-19. Turning to the study itself: There were acute and convalescent COVID-19 samples, and they came from the United States, Italy and Spain. From T cells, B-cell-depleted T cells, or PBMCs came the material, which was cDNA or gDNA.

Authors' processing steps: The authors estimated nucleated cell counts from reference gene primer amplification. Assay used: immunoSEQ multiplex PCR; TCRdb lists only in-frame clones, some missing. V, J and clone size derive from that table, while D and trimming were established from the DNA sequence. The sample includes about 220,000 clones, roughly 80% of them seen just once. Sequenced material: peripheral blood. The chain links TRBV5-1 to TRBJ2-7; D is perhaps TRBD1 (5 bases). This clonotype was sampled from a woman aged 60 to 75 who had recovered from COVID-19. CDR3 DNA: TGCGCCAGCAGCCAAGGACACTCTATCTTTTTCTACGAGCAGTACTTC. Translated: CASSQGHSIFFYEQYF. Filled out from reference TRBV5-1 and TRBJ2-7, the complete variable domain reads KAGVTQTPRYLIKTRGQQVTLSCSPISGHRSVSWYQQTPGQGLQFLFEYFSETQRNKGNFPGRFSGRQFSNSRSEMNVSTLELGDSALYLCASSQGHSIFFYEQYFGPGTRLTVT.